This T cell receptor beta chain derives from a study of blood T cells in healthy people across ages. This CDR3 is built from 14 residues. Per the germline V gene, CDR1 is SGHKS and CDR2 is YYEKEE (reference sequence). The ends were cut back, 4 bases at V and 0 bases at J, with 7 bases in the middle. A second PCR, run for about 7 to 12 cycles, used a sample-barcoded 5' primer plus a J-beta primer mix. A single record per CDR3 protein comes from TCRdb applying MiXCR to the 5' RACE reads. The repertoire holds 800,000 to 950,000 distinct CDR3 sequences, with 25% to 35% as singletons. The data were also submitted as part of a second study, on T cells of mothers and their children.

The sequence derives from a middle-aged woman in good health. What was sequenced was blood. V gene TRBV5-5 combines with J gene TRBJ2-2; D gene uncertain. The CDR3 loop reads CASSIDPNTGELFF. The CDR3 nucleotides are TGTGCCAGCAGCATCGACCCGAACACCGGGGAGCTGTTTTTT.